These 20 T cell receptor beta chains were all obtained from the same sample, sequenced in a study of neurological immune-mediated disorders. MiXCR, applied by TCRdb to the 5' RACE reads, yields one record per CDR3 protein. The sample includes nearly 60,000 distinct CDR3 sequences, under 4.5% of them seen just once. What was sequenced was PBMCs. These receptors originate from a young woman with multiple sclerosis.

There are many counts of this clonotype. Mismatch with germline at one junction end may stem from a read error. The chain carries TRBV20-1 and TRBJ2-7; the match to TRBD2 covers 11 bases. This CDR3 comprises 10 residues. CDR1 is DFQATT, CDR2 SNEGSKA, per germline (reference sequence). The CDR3, as DNA: TGCAGTGCGGGGACTAGCGGACTGCTCTTC. Its translation is CSAGTSGLLF.

This clonotype was seen ten or more times. The chain is built from TRBV14 and TRBJ2-5, with D perhaps being TRBD1 or TRBD2 (5 bases each). Germline assignment: CDR1 SGHDN and CDR2 FVKESK. Trimming took off 4 bases at V and 9 bases at J, with 21 bases between the two ends. This CDR3 comprises 15 residues. CDR3: CASSPGTGLRGAQYF. The CDR3 nucleotides are TGTGCCAGCAGCCCAGGGACGGGCCTACGAGGGGCCCAGTACTTC.

This clonotype has ten or more counts. The genes are TRBV6-1 and TRBJ2-7; 10 bases line up with TRBD2. Germline V gene lookup returns CDR1 MNHNS and CDR2 SASEGT. CDR3 length: 13 residues. Germline trimming cut 6 bases from V and 4 bases from J; bases unmatched to any gene: 3. The CDR3, as DNA: TGTGCCAGCAGACTAGCGGGGATGTACGAGCAGTACTTC. Translation gives CASRLAGMYEQYF.

V usage is TRBV28 and J usage is TRBJ1-5; no clear D gene. The germline V gene has CDR1 MDHEN and CDR2 SYDVKM. With 8 bases removed from V and 9 bases from J, the gap between germline ends came to 14 bases. The CDR3 runs 12 residues. CDR3 in DNA: TGTGCCAGCGGGCCAAAGGTGTTGCCCCAGCATTTT. This codes for CASGPKVLPQHF.

The sample holds many counts of this clonotype. This rearrangement joins TRBV12-3 or TRBV12-4 to TRBJ2-3; D tentatively reads TRBD1 or TRBD2 (6 bases each). Trimming stripped 6 bases from V and 0 bases from J, with 16 bases between. The CDR3 consists of 16 residues. CDR3: CASSPARGVSTDTQYF. CDR3 nucleotide sequence: TGTGCCAGCAGCCCCGCGAGGGGGGTAAGCACAGATACGCAGTATTTT.

This clonotype was detected many times. V usage is TRBV7-6 and J usage is TRBJ1-6, with TRBD1 matching 8 bases. V trimming: 2 bases; J trimming: 10 bases; junction bases outside the gene matches: 4. This CDR3 comprises 14 residues. CDR1 and CDR2 (germline): SGHVS, FNYEAQ. The CDR3, as DNA: TGTGCCAGCAGCTTACAGGGGGCGCGATCACCCCTCCACTTT. This translates into CASSLQGARSPLHF. Full variable domain (missing parts from reference TRBV7-6 and TRBJ1-6): GAGVSQSPRYKVTKRGQDVALRCDPISGHVSLYWYRQALGQGPEFLTYFNYEAQQDKSGLPNDRFSAERPEGSISTLTIQRTEQRDSAMYRCASSLQGARSPLHFGNGTRLTVT.

This clonotype was counted many times. The CDR3, as DNA: TGTGCCAGCAGCCAAGGCATAGGGAAAGAGACCCAGTACTTC. Its protein product is CASSQGIGKETQYF. The chain links TRBV3-1 to TRBJ2-5; no clear D. There are 14 residues in the CDR3. Germline CDR1 and CDR2: LGHDT and YNNKEL (reference sequence). V lost 1 base to trimming and J lost 3 bases, with 9 bases between them.

This clonotype was counted at least ten times. The V and J genes are TRBV20-1 and TRBJ1-5, with D tentatively TRBD1 (6 bases). The CDR3 has 15 amino acids. Germline CDR1 and CDR2: DFQATT and SNEGSKA (reference sequence). V shed 3 bases and J shed 1 base, with 13 bases lying between them. The CDR3 loop reads CSASRGGLSNQPQHF. CDR3 in DNA: TGCAGTGCTAGTCGGGGGGGGCTCAGCAATCAGCCCCAGCATTTT.

This chain uses TRBV9 with TRBJ1-2; weak D call: TRBD1 (6 bases). The CDR3 totals 15 residues. The germline CDR1 and CDR2 sequences are SGDLS and YYNGEE. Trimming shortened V by 0 bases and J by 0 bases, and 9 bases separated the two germline ends. CDR3 in DNA: TGTGCCAGCAGCGTAGCCACAGGGCCTAACTATGGCTACACCTTC. Its translation: CASSVATGPNYGYTF.

This clonotype was counted between two and nine times. J is TRBJ1-1 and V is TRBV2; D remains ambiguous. Trimming cost V 4 bases and J 8 bases, with 17 bases left between them. This CDR3 region has 14 residues. CDR1 is SNHLY, CDR2 FYNNEI, per germline. CDR3 coding DNA: TGTGCCAGCAGTGCGAGGGTTCAGAGACCCGAAGCTTTCTTT. Translated: CASSARVQRPEAFF.

This clonotype was counted many times. Because the CDR3's place on the DNA is in doubt, the DNA is left out and the CDR3 is given as listed by TCRdb. The chain joins TRBV12-3 or TRBV12-4 to TRBJ2-1; the table's D call TRBD1 went unverified against the DNA. The CDR3 length is 11 residues, termini included. CDR3 region: CASSWGQGTFF.

This clonotype appeared many times. The chain is built from TRBV5-1 and TRBJ2-3; D unresolved. The CDR3 is made up of 13 amino acids. V was shortened by 5 bases and J by 0 bases, with 7 bases between the two germline ends. Germline CDR1 is SGHRS and CDR2 is YFSETQ. The CDR3 region is CASRLGSTDTQYF. The CDR3 nucleotides are TGCGCCAGCAGGCTTGGAAGCACAGATACGCAGTATTTT. Full variable domain (missing parts from reference TRBV5-1 and TRBJ2-3): KAGVTQTPRYLIKTRGQQVTLSCSPISGHRSVSWYQQTPGQGLQFLFEYFSETQRNKGNFPGRFSGRQFSNSRSEMNVSTLELGDSALYLCASRLGSTDTQYFGPGTRLTVL.

This clonotype was counted at least ten times. The chain links TRBV2 to TRBJ1-5; TRBD1 agrees at 8 bases. With 7 bases clipped from V and 1 base from J, the junction kept 3 bases outside the gene matches. The CDR3 has 14 amino acids. Per germline, CDR1 SNHLY and CDR2 FYNNEI. The CDR3 here is CASKTGVSNQPQHF. The CDR3 region has the DNA TGTGCCAGCAAGACAGGGGTGAGCAATCAGCCCCAGCATTTT.

This clonotype was counted ten times or more. This chain connects TRBV5-1 to TRBJ1-2; no clear D. Germline CDR1 is SGHRS and CDR2 is YFSETQ. This CDR3 spans 16 amino acids. Trimming removed 1 base at V and 2 bases at J, with 15 bases between. The CDR3: CASSLQYPGLNYGYTF. The CDR3 nucleotides are TGCGCCAGCAGCTTGCAGTATCCAGGCCTAAACTATGGCTACACCTTC.

This clonotype was seen a few times. The V call is TRBV20-1, the J call TRBJ1-5; D is undetermined. Germline CDR1 and CDR2: DFQATT and SNEGSKA (reference sequence). V was pared by 2 bases and J by 2 bases, with 4 bases between. The CDR3 length is 12 residues. CDR3 sequence reads: CSARTRNQPQHF. The CDR3 DNA is TGCAGTGCTAGAACACGCAATCAGCCCCAGCATTTT.

The rearrangement uses TRBV6-2 or TRBV6-3 and TRBJ2-2; no firm D call. The CDR3 sequence is 18 residues long. CDR1 and CDR2 (germline): MNHEY, SVGEGT. V was cut by 2 bases and J by 3 bases, with 19 bases left in between. CDR3: CASSYTHRTRMDTGELFF. DNA of the CDR3: TGTGCCAGCAGTTACACCCATCGGACCCGGATGGACACCGGGGAGCTGTTTTTT.

This clonotype occurred many times. The V call is TRBV27, the J call TRBJ1-6, with D unresolved. V was pared by 10 bases and J by 0 bases, with 7 bases between. The CDR3 spans 13 residues. Germline CDR1 is MNHEY and CDR2 is SMNVEV (reference sequence). The DNA for the CDR3 is TGTGCCACCAGGAGCTCCTATAATTCACCCCTCCACTTT. Translated: CATRSSYNSPLHF.

This clonotype showed up many times. The rearrangement uses TRBV13 and TRBJ2-1; 10 bases are a match to TRBD2. The V and J ends lost 5 bases and 9 bases, in that order; junction bases with no gene match: 13. The CDR3 has 16 amino acids. From germline, CDR1 is PRHDT and CDR2 FYEKMQ (reference sequence). In DNA, the CDR3 is TGTGCCAGCAGCGCTGAATTGGGGCTAGCGGGAGCTGAGCAGTTCTTC. The encoded protein is CASSAELGLAGAEQFF.

This clonotype came up many times. The V and J genes are TRBV14 and TRBJ2-2; the D is unclear. Trimming removed 2 bases from V and 10 bases from J, with 5 bases in between. The CDR3 covers 11 residues. Germline loops: CDR1 SGHDN, CDR2 FVKESK. The CDR3 coding sequence is TGTGCCAGCAGCCAATTCTTGGAGCTGTTTTTT. Protein: CASSQFLELFF.

This clonotype was found many times. The rearrangement links TRBV4-2 to TRBJ2-2; no reliable D call. The CDR3 contains 16 residues. Germline lookup yields CDR1 LGHNA and CDR2 YNFKEQ. V gave up 0 bases and J gave up 6 bases, with 14 bases separating them. The CDR3 region is CASSQDPPGGPGELFF. The DNA of the CDR3 is TGTGCCAGCAGCCAAGATCCCCCCGGTGGGCCCGGGGAGCTGTTTTTT.